This T cell receptor (beta chain) emerged from a study of blood T cell repertoires in COVID-19. Study details: T cells, B-cell-depleted T cells, or PBMCs provided the cDNA or gDNA that served as material.

Assay: immunoSEQ multiplex PCR; the TCRdb copy retains only in-frame clones and omits some. Of more than 300,000 clones listed, over 75% were seen once; the top ten hold roughly 10%. Sequencing used peripheral blood. This sequence originates from a woman younger than 45 with COVID-19, enrolled during active disease.

The DNA for the CDR3 is TGCAGTGCTAGTCGCGGGCAGTACCACGAGCAGTACTTC. Translated: CSASRGQYHEQYF. V usage is TRBV20-1 and J usage is TRBJ2-7; tentative D call: TRBD2 (5 bases). Per germline, CDR1 DFQATT and CDR2 SNEGSKA (reference sequence). V was pared by 3 bases and J by 5 bases, with 14 bases between. CDR3 size: 13 residues.